These 29 T cell receptor beta chains were sequenced from one sample in a study of post-analysis software for immune sequencing data. Findings and limits, study-wide: Higher frequency in patients than in controls was seen for five TRBV segments, with TRBV5-6, TRBV5-1 and TRBV20-1 among them.

The TCR beta cDNA libraries contained unique molecular identifiers. In TCRdb, the PCR reads were re-called with MiXCR into one record per CDR3 protein. The repertoire holds about 460,000 distinct CDR3 sequences, over 35% seen once, with roughly an eighth in the top ten. The antigens of these receptors remain unknown. Sequencing input: blood. These receptors were collected from a girl aged 10 to 17 with multiple sclerosis.

V usage is TRBV12-3 or TRBV12-4 and J usage is TRBJ2-6, with a possible D match to TRBD1 (5 bases). With 2 bases removed from V and 0 bases from J, the gap between germline ends came to 11 bases. The CDR3 covers 17 residues. CDR3: CASSLLGANSGANVLTF. In DNA form, the CDR3 reads TGTGCCAGCAGTTTATTAGGGGCCAACTCTGGGGCCAACGTCCTGACTTTC.

The gene calls are TRBV12-3 or TRBV12-4 and TRBJ1-1; a possible D gene is TRBD1 (6 bases). The V end lost 10 bases, the J end lost 0 bases, and 15 bases lay between the germline ends. The CDR3 spans 14 residues. For the CDR3, the DNA is TGTGCCATAAGACCAGGGGTTATGAACACTGAAGCTTTCTTT. It encodes CAIRPGVMNTEAFF.

A few counts support this clonotype. The V call is TRBV7-6, the J call TRBJ2-7, with D unclear. With the DNA end fitting TRBJ2-5 better, the J assignment may be wrong. The CDR3 totals 13 residues. CDR1 is SGHVS, CDR2 FNYEAQ, per germline. The CDR3 is CASSFRVLETQYF. The CDR3, as DNA: TGTGCCAGCAGCTTTCGCGTTTTAGAGACCCAGTACTTC.

J is TRBJ2-6 and V is TRBV6-1, with D possibly called TRBD1 or TRBD2 (6 bases each). V was cut by 2 bases and J by 2 bases, with 10 bases left in between. Germline V lookup: CDR1 MNHNS, CDR2 SASEGT. CDR3 length equals 16 residues. CDR3 DNA sequence: TGTGCCAGCAGTGAAATGAGGGGGGCTGGGGCCAACGTCCTGACTTTC. It translates to CASSEMRGAGANVLTF.

The V call is TRBV21-1, the J call TRBJ2-7; the tabulated D call, TRBD2, remains unverified against the DNA. TRBV21-1 is a listed pseudogene. The CDR3 totals 17 residues. CDR3 residues: CASSNLPNPKQAFEQYF. The CDR3 DNA sequence: TGTGCCAGCAGCAATCTCCCGAATCCGAAACAGGCTTTCGAGCAGTACTTC.

The sample holds one count of this clonotype. This chain joins TRBV3-1 and TRBJ1-2; no clear D. The CDR3 extends over 14 amino acids. Trimming shortened V by 0 bases and J by 1 base, and 6 bases separated the two germline ends. Germline assignment: CDR1 LGHDT and CDR2 YNNKEL (reference sequence). In DNA, the CDR3 is TGTGCCAGCAGCCAAGATGCGGATAACTATGGCTACACCTTC. Translating it yields CASSQDADNYGYTF.

This chain joins TRBV29-1 and TRBJ1-1; 7 nucleotides line up with TRBD1. In germline, CDR1 is SQVTM, CDR2 ANQGSEA. The ends lost 1 base at V and 7 bases at J; junction bases unmatched: 12. This CDR3 is built from 15 residues. The DNA for the CDR3 is TGCAGCGTTGAAGTTCCCGACAGGGCCTATAATGAAGCTTTCTTT. Protein sequence: CSVEVPDRAYNEAFF. The full variable domain, with the rest looked up from reference TRBV29-1 and TRBJ1-1, is SAVISQKPSRDICQRGTSLTIQCQVDSQVTMMFWYRQQPGQSLTLIATANQGSEATYESGFVIDKFPISRPNLTFSTLTVSNMSPEDSSIYLCSVEVPDRAYNEAFFGQGTRLTVV.

V and J are TRBV28 and TRBJ2-7, with 7 positions matching TRBD1. The germline V gene encodes CDR1 MDHEN and CDR2 SYDVKM. The CDR3 is 12 residues long. V lost 6 bases to trimming and J lost 9 bases; unmatched junction nucleotides: 8. The CDR3 reads CASRQQGKGQYF. CDR3 coding DNA: TGTGCCAGCAGACAACAGGGGAAGGGGCAGTACTTC.

The chain uses TRBV25-1 and TRBJ2-3; 8 bases are a match to TRBD1. With V trimmed by 1 base and J by 4 bases, 7 bases remained unmatched. This CDR3 is 16 amino acids long. Per the germline V gene, CDR1 is MGHDK and CDR2 is SYGVNS. The CDR3 protein is CASSEWEDRVPDTQYF. The CDR3 coding sequence is TGTGCCAGCAGTGAATGGGAGGACAGGGTCCCAGATACGCAGTATTTT.

The chain couples TRBV5-1 to TRBJ2-5, with 8 bases identical to TRBD2. The CDR3 has 15 amino acids. Losses at the gene ends were 0 bases for V and 11 bases for J; bases not matched to a gene: 12. From germline, CDR1 is SGHRS and CDR2 YFSETQ. In DNA, the CDR3 is TGCGCCAGCAGCTTGGGTCCAGCGGGAGACAATGAGCAGTACTTC. Translation: CASSLGPAGDNEQYF.

This clonotype was observed a handful of times. The chain has TRBV20-1 and TRBJ2-7; D may correspond to TRBD1 or TRBD2 (6 bases each). CDR1 and CDR2 from the germline V gene are DFQATT and SNEGSKA (reference sequence). Trimming left V 3 bases short and J 10 bases short, with 25 bases between. This CDR3 is 15 amino acids long. The CDR3: CSASQGGSSQEAQYF. The CDR3 DNA reads TGCAGTGCTAGTCAAGGGGGGAGCAGCCAAGAGGCCCAGTACTTC.

This chain uses TRBV30 with TRBJ2-7, with D unresolved. The length of the CDR3 is 12 residues. In germline, CDR1 is GTSNPN, CDR2 SVGIG (reference sequence). Trimming took off 0 bases at V and 3 bases at J, with 6 bases between the two ends. The DNA for the CDR3 is TGTGCCTGGAGTGTAGGCAGCTACGAGCAGTACTTC. Protein: CAWSVGSYEQYF.

This clonotype was found a few times. The chain combines TRBV28 with TRBJ2-7; 8 bases are a match to TRBD1. This CDR3 is built from 15 residues. Losses at the gene ends were 6 bases for V and 7 bases for J; bases not matched to a gene: 14. Looked up from germline, CDR1 is MDHEN and CDR2 is SYDVKM. CDR3 residues: CASRNTGGGGREQYF. For the CDR3, the DNA is TGTGCCAGCAGAAACACAGGGGGTGGTGGTAGGGAGCAGTACTTC.

The V and J genes are TRBV27 and TRBJ2-1, with a possible D match to TRBD1 (5 bases). Between the trimmed V and J ends, which lost 3 bases and 4 bases, there was a span of 13 bases. The CDR3 consists of 15 residues. Germline CDR1 reads MNHEY; CDR2 reads SMNVEV (reference sequence). This chain's CDR3 is CASSFGAEPYNEQFF. As DNA, the CDR3 is TGTGCCAGCAGTTTTGGGGCAGAGCCTTACAATGAGCAGTTCTTC.

This CDR3 is CASSLSGGAGSQHF. The CDR3 bases are TGTGCCAGCAGTTTATCGGGGGGGGCGGGATCCCAGCATTTT. The chain carries TRBV27 and TRBJ1-5, with D possibly TRBD1 on 6 matching bases. Germline V gene data show CDR1 as MNHEY and CDR2 as SMNVEV (reference sequence). The CDR3 loop spans 14 amino acids. V was clipped by 0 bases and J by 11 bases, with 14 bases between them.

The chain is built from TRBV20-1 and TRBJ2-5, with D unclear. Trimming removed 4 bases from V and 0 bases from J, with 9 bases in between. The CDR3 contains 13 residues. Germline lookup yields CDR1 DFQATT and CDR2 SNEGSKA (reference sequence). The CDR3 protein is CSATRTNQETQYF. CDR3 bases: TGCAGTGCTACAAGGACCAACCAAGAGACCCAGTACTTC.

The gene calls are TRBV12-3 or TRBV12-4 and TRBJ1-1; D perhaps matches TRBD1 (6 bases). The CDR3 is made up of 14 amino acids. Trimming shortened V by 5 bases and J by 1 base, and 11 bases separated the two germline ends. Here the CDR3 DNA reads TGTGCCAGCAGTCCCGGGACACAGAACACTGAAGCTTTCTTT. Its protein is CASSPGTQNTEAFF.

The rearrangement joins TRBV20-1 to TRBJ2-1; 12 nucleotides align to TRBD2. This CDR3 is built from 15 residues. J was trimmed by 7 bases and V by 2 bases; bases with no gene match: 6. Germline loops: CDR1 DFQATT, CDR2 SNEGSKA (reference sequence). The CDR3 protein is CSARPSGRAVNEQFF. CDR3 DNA: TGCAGTGCTAGACCTAGCGGGAGGGCCGTAAATGAGCAGTTCTTC.

V is TRBV11-1 and J is TRBJ2-1; 7 nucleotides align to TRBD2. Germline-derived CDR1 and CDR2 are SGHAT and FQDESV (reference sequence). J lost 6 bases, V lost 5 bases, and 7 bases had no gene match. The CDR3 has 14 residues. For the CDR3, the DNA is TGTGCCAGCAGCCTTCGACTAGCTCTCAATGAGCAGTTCTTC. Protein sequence: CASSLRLALNEQFF.

The chain carries TRBV28 and TRBJ1-2; possibly TRBD1 for D (5 bases). Germline-derived CDR1 and CDR2 are MDHEN and SYDVKM. CDR3 length: 15 amino acids. Trimming pared 2 bases from V and 8 bases from J, leaving 18 bases between. The CDR3 here is CASSLGMGVGTGYTF. In DNA form, the CDR3 reads TGTGCCAGCAGTTTAGGAATGGGGGTAGGAACCGGCTACACCTTC.

This clonotype was counted between two and nine times. The V and J genes are TRBV15 and TRBJ2-7, with 11 positions matching TRBD1. The V segment lost 0 bases and the J segment 2 bases; nucleotides outside the gene matches: 18. This CDR3 spans 21 amino acids. Germline CDR1 is LNHNV and CDR2 is YYDKDF (reference sequence). CDR3 nucleotides: TGTGCCACCAGCAGAGATCGTCCTAGTTCTTTTGGGACAGGGGGGACCTACGAGCAGTACTTC. Residues: CATSRDRPSSFGTGGTYEQYF.

J is TRBJ2-3 and V is TRBV20-1, with 8 bases aligning to TRBD2. The J segment lost 1 base and the V segment lost 5 bases, leaving 5 bases of the junction unmatched. Germline V lookup: CDR1 DFQATT, CDR2 SNEGSKA (reference sequence). There are 14 residues in the CDR3. In DNA form, the CDR3 reads TGCAGTGCTGGATCGACTAGCGGCACAGATACGCAGTATTTT. Its protein is CSAGSTSGTDTQYF.

The chain is built from TRBV29-1 and TRBJ2-7; D call uncertain. Germline CDR1 SQVTM, CDR2 ANQGSEA. V was shortened by 6 bases and J by 2 bases, with 14 bases between the two germline ends. The CDR3 spans 13 residues. CDR3 in amino acids: CSVGGYETYEQYF. CDR3 bases: TGCAGCGTAGGCGGCTACGAGACCTACGAGCAGTACTTC.

This clonotype was seen only a few times. The chain uses TRBV5-1 and TRBJ2-6, with a weak D call TRBD1 (6 bases). The CDR3 length is 17 residues. V lost 3 bases and J 0 bases, leaving 13 bases between the germline ends. The germline V gene encodes CDR1 SGHRS and CDR2 YFSETQ. The CDR3 bases are TGCGCCAGCAGCTCCCGGGACACCTTCTCTGGGGCCAACGTCCTGACTTTC. Its protein is CASSSRDTFSGANVLTF.

This chain uses TRBV7-3 with TRBJ2-1, with D unresolved. Germline V gives CDR1 SGHTA, CDR2 FQGTGA. The CDR3 is 15 residues long. V lost 1 base and J 3 bases, leaving 10 bases between the germline ends. The CDR3 sequence is CASSLRSSGYNEQFF. CDR3 nucleotides: TGTGCCAGCAGCTTAAGGTCCTCGGGCTACAATGAGCAGTTCTTC. Based on the CDR3 plus reference TRBV7-3 and TRBJ2-1, the full variable domain is GAGVSQTPSNKVTEKGKYVELRCDPISGHTALYWYRQSLGQGPEFLIYFQGTGAADDSGLPNDRFFAVRPEGSVSTLKIQRTERGDSAVYLCASSLRSSGYNEQFFGPGTRLTVL.

The rearrangement joins TRBV7-2 to TRBJ2-3, with TRBD2 matching over 11 bases. J gave up 0 bases and V 5 bases, and 10 bases lay outside the gene matches. Germline V lookup: CDR1 SGHTA, CDR2 FQGNSA. This CDR3 spans 18 amino acids. The CDR3 spells CASSQRGLAGTSTDTQYF. CDR3 nucleotide sequence: TGTGCCAGCAGCCAGAGAGGACTAGCGGGTACTAGCACAGATACGCAGTATTTT.

In this sample, this clonotype turned up a few times. The chain combines TRBV15 with TRBJ2-5; 8 positions agree with TRBD2. Matching the DNA end better, TRBJ2-7 makes the J call doubtful. Looked up from germline, CDR1 is LNHNV and CDR2 is YYDKDF (reference sequence). There are 14 residues in the CDR3. CDR3 protein: CATGKSGSGNEQYF. CDR3 nucleotides: TGTGCCACCGGGAAAAGCGGGAGTGGTAACGAGCAGTACTTC.

CDR3: CSVRLLQGEQFF. DNA of the CDR3: TGCAGCGTTAGACTTCTTCAGGGTGAGCAGTTCTTC. This sequence joins TRBV29-1 and TRBJ2-1, with a possible D match to TRBD1 (5 bases). The CDR3 consists of 12 residues. Deletions cut 5 bases from V and 9 bases from J, with 14 bases between. Germline V gene sequence: CDR1 SQVTM, CDR2 ANQGSEA.

This chain uses TRBV7-9 with TRBJ1-2; 9 nucleotides agree with TRBD1. The CDR3 sequence is 13 residues long. V shed 5 bases and J 8 bases; nucleotides not matched to a gene: 6. CDR1 and CDR2 (germline): SEHNR, FQNEAQ (reference sequence). The DNA for the CDR3 is TGTGCCAGCAGCCTTCGACAGGGGGGAGGCTACACCTTC. It is translated as CASSLRQGGGYTF.